This T cell receptor beta chain was recovered during a study of blood T cell repertoires in COVID-19. Per the germline V gene, CDR1 is SGHVS and CDR2 is FNYEAQ. The CDR3 has 15 amino acids. Losses at the gene ends were 1 base for V and 8 bases for J; bases not matched to a gene: 2. Generated by immunoSEQ multiplex PCR, the TCRdb table keeps only in-frame clones and is missing some. The table lists roughly 150,000 clones, 80% to 90% of them singletons. The sample taken for sequencing was peripheral blood. This sequence originates from a woman between 70 and 85 years old with acute or convalescent COVID-19. The chain uses TRBV7-6 and TRBJ1-6, with TRBD1 matching 10 bases. This CDR3 is CASSLVGTGDSPLHF. The CDR3 region has the DNA TGTGCCAGCAGCTTAGTCGGGACAGGGGATTCACCCCTCCACTTT.